A selection of T cell receptor beta chains follows, all from one sample in a study of human T cells and chemical hapten exposure. TCRdb independently ran MiXCR on the RACE reads; one entry per CDR3 protein. The data show tens of thousands of distinct CDR3 sequences, roughly 4.2% seen once. Material: whole blood. These receptors originate from a human donor in good health. Some clones in this sample may be carry-over from other donors' samples. Both conserved end residues are trimmed from each CDR3. Each record gives: D gene, clone size, J gene, V gene, CDR3 protein. D genes are given only for firm matches. Clone size appears in some rows only: once, few, many, or a class for an expanded clone.

>TRBD2|many|TRBJ2-7|TRBV9
ASSGGTSGNYEQY
>NA|NA|TRBJ2-1|TRBV4-1
ASSQASLYNEQF
>NA|many|TRBJ1-5|TRBV3-1
ASSHGGLAQH
>TRBD1|NA|TRBJ1-6|TRBV5-5
ASSLQGAGNSPLH
>TRBD1|many|TRBJ1-2|TRBV19
ASTQRQGYGYT
>NA|few|TRBJ1-1|TRBV6-5
ASSYSTVDTEAF
>NA|many|TRBJ1-2|TRBV20-1
SARDLIRGSNYGYT
>NA|many|TRBJ2-3|TRBV27
ASSLPPLSPNLD
>TRBD2|many|TRBJ2-3|TRBV12-3/TRBV12-4
ASSGLAGYSTDTQY
>NA|many|TRBJ2-3|TRBV6-5
VTGLGLSTDTQY
>TRBD1|many|TRBJ2-7|TRBV3-1
ASSRSIGPWDRAPYEQY
>NA|NA|TRBJ1-3|TRBV3-1
ASSQDTVSGNTIY
>TRBD1|many|TRBJ1-5|TRBV28
ASSLEDRNNQPQH
>NA|many|TRBJ2-7|TRBV6-5
ASSYDRPPYEQY
>NA|many|TRBJ1-1|TRBV10-3
AISESDTEAF
>NA|many|TRBJ2-5|TRBV13
ASSLALETNRGTQY
>NA|many|TRBJ2-5|TRBV4-1
ASSQSSELQETQY
>NA|NA|TRBJ2-2|TRBV6-6
ASSLGHNTGELF
>TRBD2|NA|TRBJ2-4|TRBV20-1
SARLSGIRNIQY
>NA|many|TRBJ2-2|TRBV7-3
ASSLADTGELF
>NA|NA|TRBJ2-1|TRBV27
ASSLGGSEQF
>NA|few|TRBJ2-3|TRBV7-9
ASSHGREEDTQY
>TRBD1|many|TRBJ2-5|TRBV5-1
ASSWGTGSMEKTQY
>NA|many|TRBJ1-1|TRBV28
ASSSYAGGTEAF
>TRBD2|many|TRBJ2-7|TRBV10-3
AISGTSGRPYEQY
>NA|NA|TRBJ1-1|TRBV30
AWSVLGSHPPTNTEAF
>NA|few|TRBJ1-5|TRBV2
ASSERGQPQH
>TRBD2|many|TRBJ2-3|TRBV10-2
ASSQAGGRTDTQY
>NA|few|TRBJ2-6|TRBV27
ASRQTGNSGANVLT
>NA|few|TRBJ1-3|TRBV7-9
ASSLEGQWTSGNTIY
>TRBD1|many|TRBJ2-3|TRBV29-1
SVEDTGQGTDTQY
>NA|few|TRBJ1-4|TRBV6-2/TRBV6-3
ASSYSWRGEKLF
>NA|many|TRBJ1-4|TRBV6-5
ASSPTRRGPAEKLF
>NA|few|TRBJ1-5|TRBV20-1
SARTQPQH
>TRBD2|many|TRBJ2-3|TRBV7-6
ASSRGTSADTQY
>TRBD2|few|TRBJ2-3|TRBV3-1
ASSQEVGLAGADTQY
>NA|many|TRBJ1-5|TRBV15
ATSRDPPGPNQPQH
>NA|NA|TRBJ1-6|TRBV18
ASSPNRDSPLH
>TRBD2|NA|TRBJ2-2|TRBV7-9
ASSRGLAAMNTGELF